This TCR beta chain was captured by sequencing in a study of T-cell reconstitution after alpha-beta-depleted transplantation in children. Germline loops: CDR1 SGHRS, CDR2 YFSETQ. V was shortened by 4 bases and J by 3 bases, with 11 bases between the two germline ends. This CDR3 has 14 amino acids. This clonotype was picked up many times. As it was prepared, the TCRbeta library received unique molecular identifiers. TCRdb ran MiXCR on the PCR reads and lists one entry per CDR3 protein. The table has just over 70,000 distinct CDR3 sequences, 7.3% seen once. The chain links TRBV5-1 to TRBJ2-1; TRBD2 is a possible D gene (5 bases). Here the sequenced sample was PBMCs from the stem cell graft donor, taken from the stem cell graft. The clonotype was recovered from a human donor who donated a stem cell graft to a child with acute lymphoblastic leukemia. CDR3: CASSPGLSYNEQFF. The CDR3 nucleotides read TGCGCCAGCAGCCCCGGACTGAGCTACAATGAGCAGTTCTTC.